The rows below give T cell receptor beta chains drawn from one sample of a study of T cell responses to AZD1222 COVID-19 vaccine. Profiled with immunoSEQ multiplex PCR; TCRdb holds only in-frame clones, not every one. The data contain over 150,000 clones, over 75% of them seen just once; the ten biggest clones take up roughly 2.8%. The specimen comprised peripheral blood, sampled on day 0 of AZD1222 vaccination. All receptors come from an adult in good health. The conserved cysteine and the conserved F or W are not part of the CDR3 here. The D gene is left open where the match is weak.

V gene: TRBV11-3; J gene: TRBJ2-3; D gene: .; CDR3 protein: ASSLRRGTGTDTQY
V gene: TRBV5-5; J gene: TRBJ2-2; D gene: TRBD1; CDR3 protein: ASSLTGGNTGELF
V gene: TRBV4-2; J gene: TRBJ2-5; D gene: .; CDR3 protein: ASSPGMGGETQY
V gene: TRBV7-3; J gene: TRBJ2-7; D gene: TRBD1; CDR3 protein: ASSLTGDRYEQY
V gene: TRBV7-6; J gene: TRBJ2-2; D gene: .; CDR3 protein: ASSLEGPITGELF
V gene: TRBV5-4; J gene: TRBJ2-5; D gene: TRBD2; CDR3 protein: ASSSGGRAQETQY
V gene: TRBV4-3; J gene: TRBJ1-2; D gene: .; CDR3 protein: ASSPTVEGYGYT
V gene: TRBV7-2; J gene: TRBJ2-7; D gene: .; CDR3 protein: ASSLIASLYEQY
V gene: TRBV19; J gene: TRBJ1-5; D gene: .; CDR3 protein: ASSTKGQSNQPQH
V gene: TRBV5-4; J gene: TRBJ2-7; D gene: TRBD1; CDR3 protein: ASSLGDRGLDNEQY
V gene: TRBV12-3/TRBV12-4; J gene: TRBJ1-5; D gene: TRBD1; CDR3 protein: ASSYDRVQPQH
V gene: TRBV15; J gene: TRBJ2-3; D gene: .; CDR3 protein: ATGHLPRTDTQY
V gene: TRBV2; J gene: TRBJ1-5; D gene: .; CDR3 protein: ASTLSKPSRTGNQPQH
V gene: TRBV19; J gene: TRBJ1-1; D gene: .; CDR3 protein: ASSEPQGFTEAF
V gene: TRBV19; J gene: TRBJ1-1; D gene: TRBD1; CDR3 protein: ASSSTGAANTEAF
V gene: TRBV30; J gene: TRBJ1-1; D gene: .; CDR3 protein: GTSQGTEAF
V gene: TRBV7-3; J gene: TRBJ2-5; D gene: TRBD2; CDR3 protein: ASSLLAGGTQETQY
V gene: TRBV6-6; J gene: TRBJ1-2; D gene: TRBD1; CDR3 protein: ATPTRQGYGGYT
V gene: TRBV4-3; J gene: TRBJ1-4; D gene: .; CDR3 protein: ASSQPTRINEKLF
V gene: TRBV7-8; J gene: TRBJ1-6; D gene: .; CDR3 protein: ASSLEGGIYNSPLH
V gene: TRBV28; J gene: TRBJ2-2; D gene: .; CDR3 protein: ASSETGGGAGELF
V gene: TRBV7-2; J gene: TRBJ1-1; D gene: .; CDR3 protein: ASSTTVNTEAF
V gene: TRBV2; J gene: TRBJ1-1; D gene: .; CDR3 protein: ASIRKNTEAF